This entry features one T cell receptor beta chain sequence. Profiling relied on immunoSEQ multiplex PCR, and the TCRdb table lists in-frame clones only, not all of them. The sample consists of some 140,000 clones, approximately 87% of them appearing once. The sample originates from a study of cytomegalovirus exposure and HLA in healthy donors. Germline lookup yields CDR1 SGHAT and CDR2 FQNNGV. CDR3 length: 16 residues. Trimming shortened V by 4 bases and J by 0 bases, and 13 bases separated the two germline ends. The chain links TRBV11-2 to TRBJ1-3; no clear D. What was sequenced was PBMCs. This TCR was recovered from a man between 18 and 35 years old in good health and CMV-seronegative. The DNA of the CDR3 is TGTGCCAGCAGCTCCCTCCGGGGTAGCTCTGGAAACACCATATATTTT. Translation gives CASSSLRGSSGNTIYF.